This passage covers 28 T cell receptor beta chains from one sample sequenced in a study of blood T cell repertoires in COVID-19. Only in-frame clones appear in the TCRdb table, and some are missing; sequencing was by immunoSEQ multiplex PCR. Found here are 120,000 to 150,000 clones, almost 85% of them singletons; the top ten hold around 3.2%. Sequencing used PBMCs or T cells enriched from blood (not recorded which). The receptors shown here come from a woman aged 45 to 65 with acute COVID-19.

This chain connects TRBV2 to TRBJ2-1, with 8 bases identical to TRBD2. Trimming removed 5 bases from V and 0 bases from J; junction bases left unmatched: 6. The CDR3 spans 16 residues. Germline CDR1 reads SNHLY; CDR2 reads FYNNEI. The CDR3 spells CASSILAGLSYNEQFF. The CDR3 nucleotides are TGTGCCAGCAGTATCCTAGCGGGCCTCTCCTACAATGAGCAGTTCTTC.

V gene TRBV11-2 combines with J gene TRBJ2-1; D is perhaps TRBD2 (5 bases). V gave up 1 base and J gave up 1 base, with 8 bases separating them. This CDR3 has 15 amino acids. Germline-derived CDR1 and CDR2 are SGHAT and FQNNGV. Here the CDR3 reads CASSLGGGSYNEQFF. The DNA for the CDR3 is TGTGCCAGCAGCTTAGGAGGCGGGTCCTACAATGAGCAGTTCTTC. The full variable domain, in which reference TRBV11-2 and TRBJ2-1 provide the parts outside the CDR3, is EAGVAQSPRYKIIEKRQSVAFWCNPISGHATLYWYQQILGQGPKLLIQFQNNGVVDDSQLPKDRFSAERLKGVDSTLKIQPAKLEDSAVYLCASSLGGGSYNEQFFGPGTRLTVL.

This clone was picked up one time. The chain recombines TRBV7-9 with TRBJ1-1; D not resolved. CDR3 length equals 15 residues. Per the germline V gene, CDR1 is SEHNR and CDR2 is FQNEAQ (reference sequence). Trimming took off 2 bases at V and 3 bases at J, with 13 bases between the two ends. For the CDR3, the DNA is TGTGCCAGCAGCTTACCGCTGATAGAAGACACTGAAGCTTTCTTT. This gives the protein CASSLPLIEDTEAFF.

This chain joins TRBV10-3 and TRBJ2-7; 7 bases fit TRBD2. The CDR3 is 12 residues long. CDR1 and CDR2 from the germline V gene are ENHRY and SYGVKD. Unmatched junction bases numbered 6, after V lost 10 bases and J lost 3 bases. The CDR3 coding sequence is TGTGCCACCGCCGGGACTAACTACGAGCAGTACTTC. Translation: CATAGTNYEQYF.

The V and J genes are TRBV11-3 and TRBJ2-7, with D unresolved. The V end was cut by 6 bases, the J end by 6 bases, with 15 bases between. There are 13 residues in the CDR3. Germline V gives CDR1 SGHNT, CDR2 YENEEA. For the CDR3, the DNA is TGTGCCAGCAGTCTTAATCAAGCATTCGAGCAGTACTTC. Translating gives CASSLNQAFEQYF. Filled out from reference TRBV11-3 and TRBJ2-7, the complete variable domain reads EAGVVQSPRYKIIEKKQPVAFWCNPISGHNTLYWYLQNLGQGPELLIRYENEEAVDDSQLPKDRFSAERLKGVDSTLKIQPAELGDSAVYLCASSLNQAFEQYFGPGTRLTVT.

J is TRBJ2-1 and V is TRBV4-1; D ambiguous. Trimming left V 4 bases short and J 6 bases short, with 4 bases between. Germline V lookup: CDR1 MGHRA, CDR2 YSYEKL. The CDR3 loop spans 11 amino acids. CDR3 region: CASSPGNEQFF. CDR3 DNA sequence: TGCGCCAGCAGCCCAGGCAATGAGCAGTTCTTC.

The CDR3, as DNA: TGTGCCAGCAGCCCCACGGGGTCCGACAATGAGCAGTTCTTC. Protein: CASSPTGSDNEQFF. The V and J genes are TRBV7-3 and TRBJ2-1, with a possible D match to TRBD2 (5 bases). CDR3 size: 14 residues. Per the germline V gene, CDR1 is SGHTA and CDR2 is FQGTGA. Trimming shortened V by 5 bases and J by 5 bases, and 13 bases separated the two germline ends.

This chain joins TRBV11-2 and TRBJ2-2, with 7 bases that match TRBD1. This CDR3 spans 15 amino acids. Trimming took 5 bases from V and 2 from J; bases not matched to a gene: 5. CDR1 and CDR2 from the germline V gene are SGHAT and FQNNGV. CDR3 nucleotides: TGTGCCAGCAGCACTAGACAGGGAAACACCGGGGAGCTGTTTTTT. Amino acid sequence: CASSTRQGNTGELFF.

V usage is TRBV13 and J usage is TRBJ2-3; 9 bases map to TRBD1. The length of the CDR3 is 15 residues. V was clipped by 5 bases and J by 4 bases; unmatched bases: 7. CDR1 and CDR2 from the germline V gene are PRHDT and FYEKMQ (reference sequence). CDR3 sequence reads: CASSTGQGSPDTQYF. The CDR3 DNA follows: TGTGCCAGCAGCACCGGACAGGGGTCCCCAGATACGCAGTATTTT.

The CDR3 nucleotides read TGTGCCAGCAGCTCCTTAACAGGGATTACTGAAGCTTTCTTT. It translates to CASSSLTGITEAFF. The genes are TRBV11-2 and TRBJ1-1; tentative D call: TRBD1 (6 bases). Trimming took 4 bases from V and 5 from J, leaving 14 bases between them. Germline V gene sequence: CDR1 SGHAT, CDR2 FQNNGV. CDR3 size: 14 residues.

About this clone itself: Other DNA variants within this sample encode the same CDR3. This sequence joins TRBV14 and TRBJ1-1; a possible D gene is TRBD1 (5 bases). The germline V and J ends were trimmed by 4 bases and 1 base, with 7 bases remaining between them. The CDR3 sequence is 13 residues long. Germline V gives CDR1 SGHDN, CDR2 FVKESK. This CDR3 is CASSLQGNTEAFF. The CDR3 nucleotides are TGTGCCAGCAGCCTCCAGGGGAACACTGAAGCTTTCTTT.

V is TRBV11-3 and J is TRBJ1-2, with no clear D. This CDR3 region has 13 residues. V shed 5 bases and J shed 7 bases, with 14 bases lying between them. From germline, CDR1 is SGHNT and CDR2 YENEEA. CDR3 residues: CASSPPGRVGYTF. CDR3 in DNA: TGTGCCAGCAGCCCCCCGGGGAGGGTTGGCTACACCTTC.

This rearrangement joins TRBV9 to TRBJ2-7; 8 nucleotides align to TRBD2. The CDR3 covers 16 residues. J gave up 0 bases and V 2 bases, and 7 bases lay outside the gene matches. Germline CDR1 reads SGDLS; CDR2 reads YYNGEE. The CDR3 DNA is TGTGCCAGCAGCGTGGGAAGCGGGAGATCCTCCTACGAGCAGTACTTC. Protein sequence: CASSVGSGRSSYEQYF.

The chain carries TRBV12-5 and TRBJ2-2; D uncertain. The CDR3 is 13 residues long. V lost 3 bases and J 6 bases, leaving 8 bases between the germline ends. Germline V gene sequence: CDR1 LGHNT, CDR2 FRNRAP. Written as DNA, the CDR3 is TGTGCTAGTGGTTTATTAGATTCCGGGGAGCTGTTTTTT. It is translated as CASGLLDSGELFF. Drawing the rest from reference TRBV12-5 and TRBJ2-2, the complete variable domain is DARVTQTPRHKVTEMGQEVTMRCQPILGHNTVFWYRQTMMQGLELLAYFRNRAPLDDSGMPKDRFSAEMPDATLATLKIQPSEPRDSAVYFCASGLLDSGELFFGEGSRLTVL.

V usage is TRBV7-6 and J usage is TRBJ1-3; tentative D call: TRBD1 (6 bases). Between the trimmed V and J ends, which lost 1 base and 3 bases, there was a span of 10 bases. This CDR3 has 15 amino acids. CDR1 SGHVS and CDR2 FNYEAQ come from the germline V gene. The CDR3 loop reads CASSLGGPVGNTIYF. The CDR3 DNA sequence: TGTGCCAGCAGCTTAGGGGGGCCGGTTGGAAACACCATATATTTT.

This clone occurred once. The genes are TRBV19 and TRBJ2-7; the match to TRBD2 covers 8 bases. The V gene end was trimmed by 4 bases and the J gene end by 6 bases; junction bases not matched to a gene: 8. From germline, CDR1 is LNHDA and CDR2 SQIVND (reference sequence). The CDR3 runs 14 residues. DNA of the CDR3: TGTGCCAGTAGTACCAGCGGGAGCTTCCTCGAGCAGTACTTC. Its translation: CASSTSGSFLEQYF.

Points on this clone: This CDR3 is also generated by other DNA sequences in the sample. The CDR3 protein is CASSVGTSPTYEQYF. CDR3 nucleotides: TGTGCCAGCAGCGTCGGGACTAGCCCTACCTACGAGCAGTACTTC. The V gene is TRBV9, the J gene TRBJ2-7; 9 nucleotides align to TRBD2. The CDR3 loop spans 15 amino acids. Germline V CDR1 and CDR2: SGDLS, YYNGEE. V trimming: 2 bases; J trimming: 2 bases; junction bases outside the gene matches: 5.

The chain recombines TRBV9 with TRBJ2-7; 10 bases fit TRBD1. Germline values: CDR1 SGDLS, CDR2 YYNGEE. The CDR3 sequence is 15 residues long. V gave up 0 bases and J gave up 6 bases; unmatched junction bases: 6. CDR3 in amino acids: CASSVEGQGYVEQYF. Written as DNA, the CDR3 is TGTGCCAGCAGCGTAGAGGGACAGGGGTACGTCGAGCAGTACTTC.

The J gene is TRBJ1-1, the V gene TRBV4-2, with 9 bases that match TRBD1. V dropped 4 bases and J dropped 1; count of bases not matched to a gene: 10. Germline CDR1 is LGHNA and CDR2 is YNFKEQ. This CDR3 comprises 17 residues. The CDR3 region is CASSRTDRGSRNTEAFF. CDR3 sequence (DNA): TGTGCCAGCAGCCGAACGGACAGGGGTAGCAGGAACACTGAAGCTTTCTTT.

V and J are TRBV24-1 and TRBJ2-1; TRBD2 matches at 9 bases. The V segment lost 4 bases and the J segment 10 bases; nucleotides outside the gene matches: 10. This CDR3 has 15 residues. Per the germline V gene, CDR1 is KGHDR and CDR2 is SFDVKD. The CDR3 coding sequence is TGTGCCACCAGTGAACCCGGGACTAGCAAAATGGAGCAGTTCTTC. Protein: CATSEPGTSKMEQFF.

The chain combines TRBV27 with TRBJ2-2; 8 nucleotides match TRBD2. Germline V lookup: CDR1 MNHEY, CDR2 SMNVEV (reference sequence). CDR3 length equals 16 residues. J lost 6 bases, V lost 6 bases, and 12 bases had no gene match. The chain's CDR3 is CASSPAGGRRAGELFF. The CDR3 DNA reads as TGTGCCAGCAGCCCAGCCGGCGGGAGGCGGGCCGGGGAGCTGTTTTTT.

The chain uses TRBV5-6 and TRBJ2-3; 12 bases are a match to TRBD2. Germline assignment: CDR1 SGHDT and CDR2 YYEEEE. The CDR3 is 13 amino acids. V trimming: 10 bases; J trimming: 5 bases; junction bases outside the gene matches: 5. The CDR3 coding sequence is TGTGCCGAGGGACTAGCGGGTAGAGATACGCAGTATTTT. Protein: CAEGLAGRDTQYF.

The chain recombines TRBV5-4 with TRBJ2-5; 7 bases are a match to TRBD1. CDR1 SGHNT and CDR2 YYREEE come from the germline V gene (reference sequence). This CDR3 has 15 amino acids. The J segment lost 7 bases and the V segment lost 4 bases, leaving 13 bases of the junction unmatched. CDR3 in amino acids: CASSTRQGHPGTQYF. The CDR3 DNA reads TGTGCCAGCAGCACCCGACAGGGCCACCCGGGGACCCAGTACTTC.

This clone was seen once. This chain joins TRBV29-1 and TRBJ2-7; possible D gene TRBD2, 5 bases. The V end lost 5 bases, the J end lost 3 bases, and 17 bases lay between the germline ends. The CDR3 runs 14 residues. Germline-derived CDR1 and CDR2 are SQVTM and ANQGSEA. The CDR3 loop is CSVSPSGINYEQYF. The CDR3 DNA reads TGCAGCGTTTCACCATCCGGGATAAACTACGAGCAGTACTTC.

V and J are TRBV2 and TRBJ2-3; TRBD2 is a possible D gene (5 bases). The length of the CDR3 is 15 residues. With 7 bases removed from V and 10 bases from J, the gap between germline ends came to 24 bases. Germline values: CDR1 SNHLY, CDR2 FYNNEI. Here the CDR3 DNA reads TGTGCCAGCACTTTACTACGAGGGCCCGGAGGAGCGCAGTATTTT. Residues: CASTLLRGPGGAQYF.

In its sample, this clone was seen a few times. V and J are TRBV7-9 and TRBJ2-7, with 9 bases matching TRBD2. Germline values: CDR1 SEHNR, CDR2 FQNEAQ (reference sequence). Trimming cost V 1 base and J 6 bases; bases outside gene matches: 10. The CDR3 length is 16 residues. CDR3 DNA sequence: TGTGCCAGCAGCTTAGGTAGGGCTAGCGGGGCTGCCGAGCAGTACTTC. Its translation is CASSLGRASGAAEQYF.

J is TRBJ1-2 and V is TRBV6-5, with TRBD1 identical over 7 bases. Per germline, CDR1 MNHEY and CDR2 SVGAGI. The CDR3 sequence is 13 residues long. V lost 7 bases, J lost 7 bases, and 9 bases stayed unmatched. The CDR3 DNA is TGTGCCAGCATTAGAGACAGGGCCTTTGGCTACACCTTC. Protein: CASIRDRAFGYTF.

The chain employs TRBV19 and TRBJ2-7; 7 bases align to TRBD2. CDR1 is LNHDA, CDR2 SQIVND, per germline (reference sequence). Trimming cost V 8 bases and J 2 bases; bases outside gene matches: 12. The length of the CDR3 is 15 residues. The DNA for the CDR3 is TGTGCCAGTGCCAACCCAAGGCTAGCGGCCTACGAGCAGTACTTC. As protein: CASANPRLAAYEQYF.